The rows below give T cell receptor beta chains drawn from one sample of a study of identical twins. From the 5' RACE reads, TCRdb called clonotypes with MiXCR, one entry per CDR3 protein. Of 1.5 million to 2 million distinct CDR3 sequences in the sample, less than 40% are singletons; the top ten hold more than 0.25%. The specimen sequenced was cord blood. The receptor set was obtained from a newborn girl in good health. CDR3s include the opening cysteine and the closing phenylalanine or tryptophan. A D gene is named only where the DNA matches it firmly. Part of the rows lack a size; the others show once, few, many or a class for expanded clones.

J gene: TRBJ2-3
D gene: .
V gene: TRBV6-6
clone size: .
CDR3 protein: CASSYSRGSGTDTQYF
CDR3 DNA: TGTGCCAGCAGTTACTCGAGGGGCAGTGGCACAGATACGCAGTATTTT

J gene: TRBJ2-2
D gene: TRBD2
V gene: TRBV24-1
clone size: once
CDR3 protein: CATSDRLAGGTGELFF
CDR3 DNA: TGTGCCACCAGTGATAGACTAGCGGGAGGCACCGGGGAGCTGTTTTTT

J gene: TRBJ2-7
D gene: TRBD1
V gene: TRBV10-3
clone size: many
CDR3 protein: CAITEQGGYEQYF
CDR3 DNA: TGTGCCATCACCGAACAGGGGGGCTACGAGCAGTACTTC

J gene: TRBJ2-4
D gene: TRBD1
V gene: TRBV27
clone size: many
CDR3 protein: CASRYRGRGNIQYF
CDR3 DNA: TGTGCCAGCAGGTACAGGGGGCGAGGGAACATTCAGTACTTC

J gene: TRBJ2-7
D gene: TRBD2
V gene: TRBV7-2
clone size: .
CDR3 protein: CASSLMGGSSYEQYF
CDR3 DNA: TGTGCCAGCAGCTTAATGGGAGGGAGCTCCTACGAGCAGTACTTC

J gene: TRBJ2-1
D gene: .
V gene: TRBV20-1
clone size: .
CDR3 protein: CSARDAGYNEQFF
CDR3 DNA: TGCAGTGCTAGAGATGCCGGCTACAATGAGCAGTTCTTC

J gene: TRBJ2-1
D gene: .
V gene: TRBV29-1
clone size: many
CDR3 protein: CSVESGDYNEQFF
CDR3 DNA: TGCAGCGTTGAGTCGGGTGATTACAATGAGCAGTTCTTC

J gene: TRBJ2-5
D gene: TRBD1
V gene: TRBV4-2
clone size: few
CDR3 protein: CASSQTGSQETQYF
CDR3 DNA: TGTGCCAGCAGCCAGACAGGGTCCCAAGAGACCCAGTACTTC

J gene: TRBJ2-5
D gene: .
V gene: TRBV12-3/TRBV12-4
clone size: once
CDR3 protein: CATQRGGTQETQYF
CDR3 DNA: TGTGCCACCCAAAGGGGGGGTACCCAAGAGACCCAGTACTTC

J gene: TRBJ2-7
D gene: .
V gene: TRBV5-1
clone size: .
CDR3 protein: CASSLAQGDYNEQYF
CDR3 DNA: TGCGCCAGCAGCTTGGCCCAGGGTGACTACAATGAGCAGTACTTC

J gene: TRBJ1-6
D gene: .
V gene: TRBV4-1
clone size: .
CDR3 protein: CASSQEAGTSSPLHF
CDR3 DNA: TGCGCCAGCAGCCAAGAGGCAGGTACAAGTTCACCCCTCCACTTT

J gene: TRBJ1-1
D gene: .
V gene: TRBV11-1
clone size: few
CDR3 protein: CASSLPDGNTEAFF
CDR3 DNA: TGTGCCAGCAGCCTACCCGATGGGAACACTGAAGCTTTCTTT

J gene: TRBJ1-5
D gene: .
V gene: TRBV20-1
clone size: few
CDR3 protein: CSARNRVGSQPQHF
CDR3 DNA: TGCAGTGCTAGAAACAGGGTTGGAAGTCAGCCCCAGCATTTT

J gene: TRBJ1-2
D gene: .
V gene: TRBV20-1
clone size: few
CDR3 protein: CSAVDRINYGYTF
CDR3 DNA: TGCAGTGCTGTGGACAGAATAAACTATGGCTACACCTTC

J gene: TRBJ2-5
D gene: .
V gene: TRBV4-2
clone size: .
CDR3 protein: CASSHSQTRSGQETQYF
CDR3 DNA: TGTGCCAGCTCCCACTCCCAGACCCGCTCAGGTCAAGAGACCCAGTACTTC

J gene: TRBJ2-5
D gene: .
V gene: TRBV24-1
clone size: few
CDR3 protein: CATSDPDSFQETQYF
CDR3 DNA: TGTGCCACCAGTGACCCGGACAGCTTCCAAGAGACCCAGTACTTC

J gene: TRBJ2-1
D gene: .
V gene: TRBV7-2
clone size: few
CDR3 protein: CASSLSPLVSSYNEQFF
CDR3 DNA: TGTGCCAGCAGCTTAAGCCCACTAGTGAGCTCCTACAATGAGCAGTTCTTC

J gene: TRBJ2-6
D gene: .
V gene: TRBV20-1
clone size: .
CDR3 protein: CSARISGANVLTF
CDR3 DNA: TGCAGTGCTAGAATCTCTGGGGCCAACGTCCTGACTTTC

J gene: TRBJ2-3
D gene: TRBD2
V gene: TRBV18
clone size: .
CDR3 protein: CASSRAGLELGGDTQYF
CDR3 DNA: TGTGCCAGCTCAAGGGCGGGACTAGAGCTCGGCGGCGATACGCAGTATTTT

J gene: TRBJ1-2
D gene: .
V gene: TRBV20-1
clone size: .
CDR3 protein: CSASPGYYGYTF
CDR3 DNA: TGCAGTGCTAGTCCGGGGTACTATGGCTACACCTTC

J gene: TRBJ2-5
D gene: .
V gene: TRBV20-1
clone size: .
CDR3 protein: CCASEETQYF
CDR3 DNA: TGCTGTGCTAGCGAAGAGACCCAGTACTTC

J gene: TRBJ2-3
D gene: .
V gene: TRBV6-2/TRBV6-3
clone size: .
CDR3 protein: CASSYRRGTLYF
CDR3 DNA: TGTGCCAGCAGTTATCGACGGGGGACGCTGTATTTT

J gene: TRBJ2-1
D gene: .
V gene: TRBV12-3/TRBV12-4
clone size: .
CDR3 protein: CASSFRVRDEQFF
CDR3 DNA: TGTGCCAGCAGTTTCCGGGTACGGGATGAGCAGTTCTTC

J gene: TRBJ1-4
D gene: .
V gene: TRBV3-1
clone size: once
CDR3 protein: CASSQGGGDWEKLFF
CDR3 DNA: TGTGCCAGCAGCCAAGGAGGGGGGGACTGGGAAAAACTGTTTTTT

J gene: TRBJ2-6
D gene: .
V gene: TRBV20-1
clone size: few
CDR3 protein: CSAKIPSGANVLTF
CDR3 DNA: TGCAGTGCTAAAATCCCGTCTGGGGCCAACGTCCTGACTTTC

J gene: TRBJ1-5
D gene: .
V gene: TRBV20-1
clone size: few
CDR3 protein: CSARDVRQTYSNQPQHF
CDR3 DNA: TGCAGTGCTCGAGACGTGAGGCAGACTTATAGCAATCAGCCCCAGCATTTT

J gene: TRBJ1-2
D gene: TRBD1
V gene: TRBV6-6
clone size: few
CDR3 protein: CASRDRGQDGYTF
CDR3 DNA: TGTGCCAGCAGAGACAGGGGGCAGGATGGCTACACCTTC

J gene: TRBJ2-7
D gene: .
V gene: TRBV29-1
clone size: few
CDR3 protein: CSVEDTGTYEQYF
CDR3 DNA: TGCAGCGTTGAAGATACAGGTACCTACGAGCAGTACTTC

J gene: TRBJ1-2
D gene: .
V gene: TRBV6-5
clone size: .
CDR3 protein: CAAWDRHYTF
CDR3 DNA: TGTGCCGCCTGGGACCGACACTACACCTTC

J gene: TRBJ1-4
D gene: .
V gene: TRBV7-9
clone size: few
CDR3 protein: CASSPRDPTNEKLFF
CDR3 DNA: TGTGCCAGCAGCCCTCGGGATCCAACTAATGAAAAACTGTTTTTT

J gene: TRBJ2-7
D gene: .
V gene: TRBV21-1
clone size: .
CDR3 protein: CATPQTSRSYNEQYF
CDR3 DNA: TGTGCCACTCCGCAGACTAGTCGTTCCTACAATGAGCAGTACTTC

J gene: TRBJ2-3
D gene: .
V gene: TRBV12-3/TRBV12-4
clone size: .
CDR3 protein: CASSFPFSGTSTDTQYF
CDR3 DNA: TGTGCCAGCAGTTTTCCCTTTAGCGGAACTAGCACAGATACGCAGTATTTT

J gene: TRBJ2-1
D gene: .
V gene: TRBV4-2
clone size: .
CDR3 protein: CASSQMGTYSYEQFF
CDR3 DNA: TGTGCCAGCAGCCAAATGGGGACGTACTCCTACGAGCAGTTCTTC

J gene: TRBJ2-4
D gene: TRBD2
V gene: TRBV20-1
clone size: .
CDR3 protein: CSAQRPGTSGRNIQYF
CDR3 DNA: TGCAGTGCGCAAAGACCCGGGACTAGCGGGAGAAACATTCAGTACTTC

J gene: TRBJ2-7
D gene: .
V gene: TRBV6-6
clone size: .
CDR3 protein: CASSYSKQTPSYEQYF
CDR3 DNA: TGTGCCAGCAGTTACTCGAAACAGACCCCCTCCTACGAGCAGTACTTC

J gene: TRBJ1-5
D gene: .
V gene: TRBV5-1
clone size: .
CDR3 protein: CASSHTGNQPQHF
CDR3 DNA: TGCGCCAGCAGCCATACAGGGAATCAGCCCCAGCATTTT

J gene: TRBJ2-3
D gene: .
V gene: TRBV12-3/TRBV12-4
clone size: .
CDR3 protein: CASSLLILGADAQYF
CDR3 DNA: TGTGCCAGCAGTTTATTAATATTAGGAGCAGATGCGCAGTATTTC

J gene: TRBJ1-1
D gene: .
V gene: TRBV5-1
clone size: .
CDR3 protein: CASSRPMSTEAFF
CDR3 DNA: TGCGCCAGCAGCCGTCCGATGAGCACTGAAGCTTTCTTT

J gene: TRBJ2-7
D gene: .
V gene: TRBV5-1
clone size: .
CDR3 protein: CASSLKAASINEQYF
CDR3 DNA: TGCGCCAGCAGCTTGAAGGCTGCTAGCATCAACGAGCAGTACTTC

J gene: TRBJ2-3
D gene: .
V gene: TRBV24-1
clone size: many
CDR3 protein: CATSDTDTQYF
CDR3 DNA: TGTGCCACCAGTGACACAGATACGCAGTATTTT